This T cell receptor beta chain originates from a study of siplizumab effects on memory and regulatory T cells. Overall study findings and caveats: Memory T cells appeared less diverse than naive cells, which seemed to contribute substantially to alloresponse. The authors did not confirm suppressive function in proliferating Tregs from siplizumab cultures.

Points on this clone: Its antigen is unknown.

Assays were performed on about 100,000 TCR templates per sample. The method was immunoSEQ multiplex PCR; TCRdb's version includes in-frame clones alone and lacks a portion of them. Of approximately 58,000 clones listed, 85% to 95% are singletons. From germline, CDR1 is SGHDN and CDR2 FVKESK. Trimming removed 5 bases at V and 1 base at J, with 6 bases between. The CDR3 has 13 amino acids. The receptor was isolated from a human donor in good health. V is TRBV14 and J is TRBJ1-5, with no clear D. The specimen sequenced was CD8+ T cells sorted from blood. The CDR3 nucleotides are TGTGCCAGCAGCGAGTCGAGCAATCAGCCCCAGCATTTT. This codes for CASSESSNQPQHF.